The next 32 T cell receptor beta chains were all read from a single sample in a study of blood T cell repertoires in COVID-19. Sequencing was performed with immunoSEQ multiplex PCR; in TCRdb, only in-frame clones are kept and a portion is missing. The data show some 150,000 clones, about 77% seen once. The specimen was peripheral blood. The source is a woman in her 50s with active or convalescent COVID-19.

The chain recombines TRBV5-6 with TRBJ1-5; D is possibly TRBD1 (5 bases). The V and J ends lost 0 bases and 5 bases respectively, with 12 bases between them. The V gene's germline CDR1 is SGHDT and CDR2 YYEEEE. This CDR3 region has 15 residues. CDR3 protein: CASSLAGRRDQPQHF. For the CDR3, the DNA is TGTGCCAGCAGCTTGGCAGGGCGGCGAGATCAGCCCCAGCATTTT.

There are many counts of this clone. CDR3 region: CASSLMSGSTGNEQFF. The DNA of the CDR3 is TGTGCCAGCAGCTTAATGAGCGGGAGTACAGGCAATGAGCAGTTCTTC. This rearrangement joins TRBV7-3 to TRBJ2-1, with 8 bases identical to TRBD2. Germline CDR1 is SGHTA and CDR2 is FQGTGA. The CDR3 sequence is 16 residues long. With V trimmed by 1 base and J by 6 bases, 8 bases remained unmatched.

This clone occurred once. V and J are TRBV7-9 and TRBJ1-2; 8 bases map to TRBD1. The V and J ends lost 5 bases and 7 bases, in that order; junction bases with no gene match: 6. CDR1 and CDR2 from the germline V gene are SEHNR and FQNEAQ (reference sequence). The CDR3 runs to 13 residues. The CDR3 sequence is CASSPQGASGYTF. CDR3 bases: TGTGCCAGCAGCCCCCAGGGGGCAAGTGGCTACACCTTC.

This clone was counted once. This sequence joins TRBV28 and TRBJ1-2; D unclear. Germline values: CDR1 MDHEN, CDR2 SYDVKM. V gave up 5 bases and J gave up 2 bases, with 6 bases separating them. The CDR3 runs 12 residues. CDR3 sequence reads: CASSVQNYGYTF. CDR3 DNA sequence: TGTGCCAGCAGTGTACAGAACTATGGCTACACCTTC.

The rearrangement links TRBV6-2 or TRBV6-3 to TRBJ2-5, with TRBD1 matching 8 bases. Germline CDR1 and CDR2: MNHEY and SVGEGT. The V and J ends lost 2 bases and 2 bases, in that order; junction bases with no gene match: 4. This CDR3 contains 15 residues. Here the CDR3 DNA reads TGTGCCAGCAGTTACCGGACAGGGCGACAAGAGACCCAGTACTTC. It codes for CASSYRTGRQETQYF.

This chain connects TRBV7-2 to TRBJ2-7; TRBD2 matches at 9 bases. Germline trimming cut 3 bases from V and 4 bases from J; bases unmatched to any gene: 1. The CDR3 length is 13 residues. The V gene's germline CDR1 is SGHTA and CDR2 FQGNSA. The CDR3 coding sequence is TGTGCCAGCAGCTTTGCGGGAGGGTACGAGCAGTACTTC. Residues: CASSFAGGYEQYF.

V usage is TRBV18 and J usage is TRBJ2-4, with 7 bases fitting TRBD2. J was trimmed by 8 bases and V by 4 bases; bases with no gene match: 8. This CDR3 is built from 14 residues. Germline CDR1 KGHSH, CDR2 LQKENI. The CDR3 nucleotides read TGTGCCAGCTCACGAAGCGGGGACTTGGACATTCAGTACTTC. Its translation is CASSRSGDLDIQYF.

This chain uses TRBV19 with TRBJ2-2; D may be TRBD2 (6 bases). The CDR3 loop spans 14 amino acids. Per the germline V gene, CDR1 is LNHDA and CDR2 is SQIVND (reference sequence). V dropped 8 bases and J dropped 2 bases, with 12 bases sitting between them. The CDR3 bases are TGTGCCAGTTGCCGGGAGCTAAACACCGGGGAGCTGTTTTTT. Protein product: CASCRELNTGELFF.

This rearrangement joins TRBV7-3 to TRBJ1-2; D is ambiguous. The CDR3 has 15 residues. V was clipped by 1 base and J by 6 bases, with 15 bases between them. The germline gives CDR1 SGHTA, CDR2 FQGTGA. The DNA for the CDR3 is TGTGCCAGCAGCTTAAGAGAGCGGCGGGGTGATGGCTACACCTTC. Its protein product is CASSLRERRGDGYTF.

The chain has TRBV11-2 and TRBJ2-1; D perhaps matches TRBD2 (5 bases). Germline V gives CDR1 SGHAT, CDR2 FQNNGV. Trimming removed 5 bases from V and 0 bases from J, with 14 bases in between. This CDR3 spans 16 amino acids. In DNA form, the CDR3 reads TGTGCCAGCAGCACCACGGTGGGGAGCTCCTACAATGAGCAGTTCTTC. Amino acid sequence: CASSTTVGSSYNEQFF.

The rearrangement uses TRBV5-6 and TRBJ1-3; possible D gene TRBD1, 5 bases. Trimming cost V 1 base and J 0 bases, with 8 bases left between them. There are 15 residues in the CDR3. CDR1 and CDR2 from the germline V gene are SGHDT and YYEEEE. The CDR3 region has the DNA TGTGCCAGCAGCTTGTTGGGGCCCTCTGGAAACACCATATATTTT. Protein product: CASSLLGPSGNTIYF. The full variable domain, completed using reference TRBV5-6 and TRBJ1-3, is DAGVTQSPTHLIKTRGQQVTLRCSPKSGHDTVSWYQQALGQGPQFIFQYYEEEERQRGNFPDRFSGHQFPNYSSELNVNALLLGDSALYLCASSLLGPSGNTIYFGEGSWLTVV.

The J gene is TRBJ1-2, the V gene TRBV19; D might be TRBD1 (6 bases). The V gene's germline CDR1 is LNHDA and CDR2 SQIVND (reference sequence). The V end was cut by 7 bases, the J end by 7 bases, with 22 bases between. This CDR3 is 15 amino acids long. As DNA, the CDR3 is TGTGCCAGTACCAATTGGGGGGGCCGGACCGGTGGCTACACCTTC. It is translated as CASTNWGGRTGGYTF.

The chain combines TRBV28 with TRBJ2-1; TRBD2 is a possible D gene (5 bases). V gave up 1 base and J gave up 3 bases, with 7 bases separating them. The CDR3 is 14 residues long. Germline-derived CDR1 and CDR2 are MDHEN and SYDVKM. The CDR3, as DNA: TGTGCCAGCAGTTTATTCGGGGTCTACAATGAGCAGTTCTTC. Protein product: CASSLFGVYNEQFF.

This sequence joins TRBV11-2 and TRBJ2-7, with 9 bases lining up with TRBD1. The junction had 7 bases not matched to a gene; V was cut back by 8 bases and J by 2 bases. This CDR3 is built from 14 residues. Germline lookup yields CDR1 SGHAT and CDR2 FQNNGV. CDR3 loop: CASRRTGVTYEQYF. Written as DNA, the CDR3 is TGTGCCAGCCGCCGGACAGGGGTAACCTACGAGCAGTACTTC.

A note on this clone: An end of the junction differs from the germline gene, which may be a read error. The chain carries TRBV3-1 (or the pseudogene TRBV3-2) and TRBJ1-1; D unresolved. Germline V CDR1 and CDR2: LGHDT, YNNKEL (reference sequence). There are 15 residues in the CDR3. CDR3 sequence (DNA): TGTGCCAGCACCCAACTTCACACTACAAGAGGGGAAGCTTTCTTT. Its protein product is CASTQLHTTRGEAFF.

The rearrangement uses TRBV5-8 and TRBJ1-4; TRBD1 matches 9 bases. This CDR3 region has 14 residues. J lost 3 bases, V lost 5 bases, and 2 bases had no gene match. The germline V gene has CDR1 SGHTS and CDR2 YDEGEE. CDR3 amino acids: CASRRTGANEKLFF. The CDR3 DNA is TGTGCCAGCAGAAGGACAGGGGCTAATGAAAAACTGTTTTTT. The variable domain in full, completed from reference TRBV5-8 and TRBJ1-4, reads EAGVTQSPTHLIKTRGQQATLRCSPISGHTSVYWYQQALGLGLQFLLWYDEGEERNRGNFPPRFSGRQFPNYSSELNVNALELEDSALYLCASRRTGANEKLFFGSGTQLSVL.

V usage is TRBV11-3 and J usage is TRBJ2-1; tentative D call: TRBD2 (6 bases). V dropped 5 bases and J dropped 4 bases, with 15 bases sitting between them. The CDR3 runs to 15 residues. CDR1 and CDR2 (germline): SGHNT, YENEEA. In DNA, the CDR3 is TGTGCCAGCAGCCAGGGCGGCGGGGAATACAATGAGCAGTTCTTC. Residues: CASSQGGGEYNEQFF.

This clone was observed once. CDR3 loop: CASSWIIRGRKETQYF. CDR3 nucleotides: TGTGCCAGCAGCTGGATCATCAGGGGGAGGAAAGAGACCCAGTACTTC. This rearrangement joins TRBV5-8 to TRBJ2-5; maybe TRBD1 (7 bases). The CDR3 is 16 amino acids. Germline V gene data show CDR1 as SGHTS and CDR2 as YDEGEE. Trimming took 3 bases from V and 3 from J, leaving 18 bases between them. The full variable domain, completed using reference TRBV5-8 and TRBJ2-5, is EAGVTQSPTHLIKTRGQQATLRCSPISGHTSVYWYQQALGLGLQFLLWYDEGEERNRGNFPPRFSGRQFPNYSSELNVNALELEDSALYLCASSWIIRGRKETQYFGPGTRLLVL.

The chain combines TRBV19 with TRBJ1-2; no clear D. V lost 3 bases and J 6 bases, leaving 14 bases between the germline ends. This CDR3 comprises 14 residues. Germline V gene lookup returns CDR1 LNHDA and CDR2 SQIVND (reference sequence). CDR3 residues: CASSIDPKRNGYTF. As DNA, the CDR3 is TGTGCCAGTAGTATCGACCCGAAGAGGAATGGCTACACCTTC. Full variable domain (missing parts from reference TRBV19 and TRBJ1-2): DGGITQSPKYLFRKEGQNVTLSCEQNLNHDAMYWYRQDPGQGLRLIYYSQIVNDFQKGDIAEGYSVSREKKESFPLTVTSAQKNPTAFYLCASSIDPKRNGYTFGSGTRLTVV.

This clone occurred a few times. V is TRBV5-1 and J is TRBJ2-2; TRBD2 might be the D (6 bases). The germline V and J ends were trimmed by 10 bases and 4 bases, with 14 bases remaining between them. Looked up from germline, CDR1 is SGHRS and CDR2 is YFSETQ. This CDR3 region has 13 residues. CDR3 in DNA: TGCGCCGGTCGACTCGGGGGCACCGGGGAGCTGTTTTTT. Residues: CAGRLGGTGELFF.

V usage is TRBV29-1 and J usage is TRBJ1-4; 7 nucleotides match TRBD1. With 8 bases clipped from V and 3 bases from J, the junction kept 6 bases outside the gene matches. Germline CDR1 reads SQVTM; CDR2 reads ANQGSEA. The CDR3 totals 13 residues. CDR3 loop: CSMRQGANEKLFF. The DNA of the CDR3 is TGCAGCATGCGACAGGGTGCTAATGAAAAACTGTTTTTT.

The chain is built from TRBV7-2 and TRBJ1-5; tentatively, D is TRBD1 (5 bases). The CDR3 consists of 15 residues. CDR1 SGHTA and CDR2 FQGNSA come from the germline V gene. Deletions cut 2 bases from V and 2 bases from J, with 10 bases between. CDR3 sequence reads: CASSLRGLGNQPQHF. CDR3 DNA sequence: TGTGCCAGCAGCTTAAGGGGATTAGGCAATCAGCCCCAGCATTTT.

This chain uses TRBV4-2 with TRBJ1-4; 7 nucleotides match TRBD1. The CDR3 runs 15 residues. CDR1 and CDR2 from the germline V gene are LGHNA and YNFKEQ. The trim removed 4 bases at V and 7 bases at J, leaving 9 bases unmatched. The CDR3 DNA is TGTGCCAGCAGCCTGAAACAGGGGCCGACTGAAAAACTGTTTTTT. Amino acid sequence: CASSLKQGPTEKLFF.

A few counts support this clone. V usage is TRBV7-9 and J usage is TRBJ2-2; 8 positions match TRBD2. V lost 2 bases to trimming and J lost 3 bases; unmatched junction nucleotides: 2. From germline, CDR1 is SEHNR and CDR2 FQNEAQ (reference sequence). The CDR3 totals 15 residues. The CDR3 reads CASSLWRGDTGELFF. In DNA, the CDR3 is TGTGCCAGCAGCTTATGGCGGGGGGACACCGGGGAGCTGTTTTTT.

This clone was seen repeatedly, ten times or more. The rearrangement links TRBV6-5 to TRBJ2-6; 8 bases match TRBD1. The germline V gene has CDR1 MNHEY and CDR2 SVGAGI. V shed 7 bases and J 0 bases; nucleotides not matched to a gene: 2. CDR3 length: 15 amino acids. CDR3 bases: TGTGCCAGCACAGGGGGCGACTCTGGGGCCAACGTCCTGACTTTC. It translates to CASTGGDSGANVLTF.

This clone was observed a single time. This rearrangement joins TRBV25-1 to TRBJ2-5; 7 nucleotides agree with TRBD1. This CDR3 is built from 13 residues. The V gene end was trimmed by 8 bases and the J gene end by 3 bases; junction bases not matched to a gene: 6. CDR1 is MGHDK, CDR2 SYGVNS, per germline. CDR3 nucleotide sequence: TGTGCCAGCGGTCAACAGGGGAAAGAGACCCAGTACTTC. Protein: CASGQQGKETQYF.

The rearrangement uses TRBV6-5 and TRBJ2-1; 10 nucleotides align to TRBD1. Trimming at V came to 6 bases and at J to 0 bases, leaving 2 bases not matched to a gene. Germline V gene sequence: CDR1 MNHEY, CDR2 SVGAGI. This CDR3 is 15 amino acids long. The CDR3 region has the DNA TGTGCCAGCAGAGGGGACAGGGGCTCCTACAATGAGCAGTTCTTC. This sequence encodes CASRGDRGSYNEQFF.

This rearrangement joins TRBV7-6 to TRBJ2-5, with 7 bases that match TRBD2. The V and J ends lost 0 bases and 4 bases, in that order; junction bases with no gene match: 8. Germline V gives CDR1 SGHVS, CDR2 FNYEAQ. The CDR3 runs 16 residues. The CDR3 DNA follows: TGTGCCAGCAGCTTAGCGAGGTCGGGGAGGGGAGAGACCCAGTACTTC. Residues: CASSLARSGRGETQYF. Variable domain in full (rest from reference TRBV7-6 and TRBJ2-5): GAGVSQSPRYKVTKRGQDVALRCDPISGHVSLYWYRQALGQGPEFLTYFNYEAQQDKSGLPNDRFSAERPEGSISTLTIQRTEQRDSAMYRCASSLARSGRGETQYFGPGTRLLVL.

This sequence joins TRBV29-1 and TRBJ1-2; 9 positions agree with TRBD1. The CDR3 contains 14 residues. Unmatched junction bases numbered 6, after V lost 6 bases and J lost 1 base. From germline, CDR1 is SQVTM and CDR2 ANQGSEA. The CDR3 nucleotides read TGCAGCGTGGCCGGGACAGGGATTAACTATGGCTACACCTTC. It yields the protein CSVAGTGINYGYTF.

The chain joins TRBV12-2 to TRBJ2-7; the table names TRBD2, a call not compared with the DNA. TRBV12-2 is an annotated pseudogene. The CDR3 covers 12 residues. The CDR3, as DNA: TGTGCAAGTCGCTTAGGAGCCTACGAGCAGTACTTC. Protein: CASRLGAYEQYF.

This chain joins TRBV18 and TRBJ1-1; possibly TRBD1 for D (5 bases). The V end lost 2 bases, the J end lost 6 bases, and 13 bases lay between the germline ends. The CDR3 has 14 residues. The germline gives CDR1 KGHSH, CDR2 LQKENI. DNA of the CDR3: TGTGCCAGCTCACCAGATCAGGGAATCGCTGAAGCTTTCTTT. Protein: CASSPDQGIAEAFF.

V gene TRBV19 combines with J gene TRBJ1-4; D uncertain. Per the germline V gene, CDR1 is LNHDA and CDR2 is SQIVND (reference sequence). Trimming took off 5 bases at V and 7 bases at J, with 11 bases between the two ends. This CDR3 contains 13 residues. The CDR3 sequence: CASSSTTGEKLFF. Written as DNA, the CDR3 is TGTGCCAGTAGTTCGACCACGGGTGAAAAACTGTTTTTT.